The 13 T cell receptor beta chains below were found in one sample sequenced in a study of blood T cell repertoires in COVID-19. The repertoire was sequenced with immunoSEQ multiplex PCR; TCRdb's copy has only in-frame clones and lacks some. The sample lists roughly 45,000 clones, roughly 83% seen once, with roughly 12% in the top ten. The sequencing input was peripheral blood. The receptor set was obtained from a human donor in a cohort sampled during active COVID-19.

This chain connects TRBV5-6 to TRBJ1-6, with 8 bases identical to TRBD1. The CDR3 is 14 residues long. Germline V gene data show CDR1 as SGHDT and CDR2 as YYEEEE. V lost 1 base and J lost 8; bases outside the gene matches: 2. DNA for the CDR3: TGTGCCAGCAGCTTGCACAGGGGGGATTCACCCCTCCACTTT. Protein: CASSLHRGDSPLHF.

This chain joins TRBV19 and TRBJ1-2; maybe TRBD1 (5 bases). Germline V gives CDR1 LNHDA, CDR2 SQIVND (reference sequence). The CDR3 has 14 amino acids. V lost 5 bases and J 7 bases, leaving 17 bases between the germline ends. CDR3 sequence: CASSPERGALGYTF. The CDR3 DNA is TGTGCCAGTAGTCCGGAAAGGGGTGCGCTTGGCTACACCTTC.

This chain connects TRBV7-2 to TRBJ2-7; D is unclear. CDR1 SGHTA and CDR2 FQGNSA come from the germline V gene. This CDR3 is 13 amino acids long. V was pared by 3 bases and J by 1 base, with 7 bases between. The CDR3 coding sequence is TGTGCCAGCAGCTTCGCAGGATCCTACGAGCAGTACTTC. It encodes CASSFAGSYEQYF.

This clone was detected once. The genes are TRBV5-6 and TRBJ2-6; the D gene is possibly TRBD1 (5 bases). Trimming took 0 bases from V and 0 from J, leaving 10 bases between them. Germline loops: CDR1 SGHDT, CDR2 YYEEEE. CDR3 length: 17 amino acids. The CDR3 DNA reads TGTGCCAGCAGCTTGGTATTAGACAGCTCTGGGGCCAACGTCCTGACTTTC. It codes for CASSLVLDSSGANVLTF.

This clone has more than one count but fewer than ten. V and J are TRBV19 and TRBJ1-2, with a possible D match to TRBD1 (5 bases). There are 15 residues in the CDR3. V lost 3 bases, J lost 3 bases, and 14 bases lay in between. CDR1 is LNHDA, CDR2 SQIVND, per germline (reference sequence). CDR3 DNA: TGTGCCAGTAGTATCCCAGGGAGGGAGTACTATGGCTACACCTTC. It is translated as CASSIPGREYYGYTF.

This rearrangement joins TRBV18 to TRBJ1-1, with 8 bases identical to TRBD1. Germline V gene data show CDR1 as KGHSH and CDR2 as LQKENI. The V gene end was trimmed by 3 bases and the J gene end by 4 bases; junction bases not matched to a gene: 10. The CDR3 is 16 amino acids. The CDR3 DNA reads as TGTGCCAGCTCACCCGACCGGGACAGGAGGGGCACTGAAGCTTTCTTT. Its protein is CASSPDRDRRGTEAFF.

This chain uses TRBV24-1 with TRBJ1-2; TRBD1 might be the D (6 bases). Germline CDR1 and CDR2: KGHDR and SFDVKD. V was cut by 5 bases and J by 1 base, with 16 bases left in between. The length of the CDR3 is 16 residues. The CDR3 is CATSGQGGKDNYGYTF. The CDR3, as DNA: TGTGCCACCAGTGGACAAGGGGGAAAGGATAACTATGGCTACACCTTC.

The rearrangement uses TRBV21-1 and TRBJ1-2; the table's D call, TRBD1, has no DNA check behind it. TRBV21-1 is labeled a pseudogene. This CDR3 has 12 amino acids. The CDR3 DNA reads as TGTGCCAGCAGCAAAGATACAGGCGGCTACACCTTC. Translation gives CASSKDTGGYTF.

The rearrangement links TRBV9 to TRBJ2-6, with D unresolved. Germline assignment: CDR1 SGDLS and CDR2 YYNGEE. The CDR3 has 15 amino acids. V shed 0 bases and J shed 0 bases, with 4 bases lying between them. The CDR3: CASSVDSSGANVLTF. The CDR3 nucleotides are TGTGCCAGCAGCGTAGACAGCTCTGGGGCCAACGTCCTGACTTTC.

The chain recombines TRBV19 with TRBJ1-5, with D maybe TRBD1 (6 bases). Trimming cost V 3 bases and J 4 bases, with 13 bases left between them. The germline gives CDR1 LNHDA, CDR2 SQIVND (reference sequence). CDR3 size: 15 residues. CDR3 coding DNA: TGTGCCAGTAGTATCGCCAGGGGTGAAAATCAGCCCCAGCATTTT. Translating it yields CASSIARGENQPQHF.

This clone is a singleton in its sample. The chain has TRBV18 and TRBJ2-1, with D possibly matching TRBD2 (7 bases). The length of the CDR3 is 15 residues. Trimming took 6 bases from V and 9 from J, leaving 21 bases between them. Germline CDR1 reads KGHSH; CDR2 reads LQKENI. CDR3 in amino acids: CASSPEGGAESEQFF. The CDR3 bases are TGTGCCAGCTCTCCCGAGGGGGGGGCCGAGTCTGAGCAGTTCTTC.

This rearrangement joins TRBV7-2 to TRBJ1-2; 8 positions agree with TRBD1. The germline V gene encodes CDR1 SGHTA and CDR2 FQGNSA. The J segment lost 4 bases and the V segment lost 1 base, leaving 5 bases of the junction unmatched. CDR3 length: 15 amino acids. This chain's CDR3 is CASSLGQGIPYGYTF. The CDR3 nucleotides are TGTGCCAGCAGCTTAGGACAGGGGATCCCCTATGGCTACACCTTC. The complete variable domain, with remaining parts taken from reference TRBV7-2 and TRBJ1-2, reads GAGVSQSPSNKVTEKGKDVELRCDPISGHTALYWYRQSLGQGLEFLIYFQGNSAPDKSGLPSDRFSAERTGGSVSTLTIQRTQQEDSAVYLCASSLGQGIPYGYTFGSGTRLTVV.

This rearrangement joins TRBV27 to TRBJ1-4, with D perhaps matching TRBD1 (5 bases). The CDR3 covers 15 residues. V lost 5 bases and J lost 7, with 17 bases in between. The germline V gene encodes CDR1 MNHEY and CDR2 SMNVEV (reference sequence). The CDR3 loop is CASSNQGATSEKLFF. In DNA, the CDR3 is TGTGCCAGCAGTAATCAAGGGGCGACGTCTGAAAAACTGTTTTTT.